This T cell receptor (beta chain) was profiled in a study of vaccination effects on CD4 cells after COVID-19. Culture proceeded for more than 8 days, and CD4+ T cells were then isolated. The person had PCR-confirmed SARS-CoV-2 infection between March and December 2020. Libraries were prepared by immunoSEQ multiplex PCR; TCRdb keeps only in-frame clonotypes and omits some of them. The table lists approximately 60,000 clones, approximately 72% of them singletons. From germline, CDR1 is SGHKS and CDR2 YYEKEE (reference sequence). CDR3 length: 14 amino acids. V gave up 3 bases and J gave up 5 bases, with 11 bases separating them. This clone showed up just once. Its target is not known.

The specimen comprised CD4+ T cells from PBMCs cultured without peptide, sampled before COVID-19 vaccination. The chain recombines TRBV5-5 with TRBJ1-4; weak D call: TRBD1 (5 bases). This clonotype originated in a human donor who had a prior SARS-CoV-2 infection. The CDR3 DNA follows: TGTGCCAGCAGCTATGGGGGTGCGAATGAAAAACTGTTTTTT. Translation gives CASSYGGANEKLFF. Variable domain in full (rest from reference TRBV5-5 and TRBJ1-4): DAGVTQSPTHLIKTRGQQVTLRCSPISGHKSVSWYQQVLGQGPQFIFQYYEKEERGRGNFPDRFSARQFPNYSSELNVNALLLGDSALYLCASSYGGANEKLFFGSGTQLSVL.